Following are 27 T cell receptor beta chains from one sample sequenced in a study of beta chain features in type 1 diabetes. General observations from the study: Moderate but significant shortening of TCRB CDR3s was recorded in all four CD4+ subsets from Type 1 diabetes patients.

Their antigen targets remain unknown. Every isolated RNA sample was fully reverse transcribed, so sequencing captured expressed TCRB transcripts. The protocol was immunoSEQ multiplex PCR, while the TCRdb copy is restricted to in-frame clones and leaves out a portion. The sample yields fewer than 350,000 clones, about 15% seen once. Input material: naive CD4+ T cells from blood. These receptors all come from a man aged 18-30 years with type 1 diabetes.

The gene calls are TRBV7-2 and TRBJ2-2, with 8 bases fitting TRBD1. J lost 8 bases, V lost 5 bases, and 10 bases had no gene match. Germline V gives CDR1 SGHTA, CDR2 FQGNSA. This CDR3 region has 15 residues. This CDR3 reads CASSVQGAVLGELFF. CDR3 sequence (DNA): TGTGCCAGCAGCGTGCAGGGGGCGGTGCTTGGGGAGCTGTTTTTT.

V is TRBV2 and J is TRBJ2-5; 15 bases map to TRBD2. CDR3 length: 17 residues. V shed 4 bases and J 4 bases; nucleotides not matched to a gene: 7. Per the germline V gene, CDR1 is SNHLY and CDR2 is FYNNEI. In nucleotides, the CDR3 is TGTGCCAGCAGTGCCCGGACTAGCGGGGGGGAAGGAGAGACCCAGTACTTC. It specifies CASSARTSGGEGETQYF. The full variable domain, in which reference TRBV2 and TRBJ2-5 provide the parts outside the CDR3, is EPEVTQTPSHQVTQMGQEVILRCVPISNHLYFYWYRQILGQKVEFLVSFYNNEISEKSEIFDDQFSVERPDGSNFTLKIRSTKLEDSAMYFCASSARTSGGEGETQYFGPGTRLLVL.

Regarding this clone: This clone may be a read error of a much larger clone one base away. V is TRBV27 and J is TRBJ2-1, with D perhaps TRBD1 (6 bases). Looked up from germline, CDR1 is MNHEY and CDR2 is SMNVEV (reference sequence). V was trimmed by 10 bases and J by 4 bases, leaving 8 bases between them. The CDR3 is 11 amino acids. CDR3 residues: CATQGYNEQFF. In nucleotides, the CDR3 is TGTGCCACCCAGGGGTACAATGAGCAGTTCTTC.

V is TRBV7-8 and J is TRBJ1-1; TRBD1 might be the D (5 bases). The V end was cut by 5 bases, the J end by 4 bases, with 11 bases between. The CDR3 covers 13 residues. Germline assignment: CDR1 SGHVS and CDR2 FQNEAQ. This CDR3 is CASSVGHSTEAFF. CDR3 DNA: TGTGCCAGCAGCGTAGGACATAGCACTGAAGCTTTCTTT. Supplemented by reference TRBV7-8 and TRBJ1-1, the full variable domain reads GAGVSQSPRYKVAKRGQDVALRCDPISGHVSLFWYQQALGQGPEFLTYFQNEAQLDKSGLPSDRFFAERPEGSVSTLKIQRTQQEDSAVYLCASSVGHSTEAFFGQGTRLTVV.

This clone showed up just a few times. The chain links TRBV5-1 to TRBJ2-1; possible D gene TRBD2, 5 bases. Germline V gene sequence: CDR1 SGHRS, CDR2 YFSETQ. This CDR3 contains 15 residues. V was trimmed by 0 bases and J by 9 bases, leaving 16 bases between them. This CDR3 is CASSLAAGLSIEQFF. Written as DNA, the CDR3 is TGCGCCAGCAGCTTGGCTGCGGGCCTTTCAATTGAGCAGTTCTTC.

J is TRBJ2-6 and V is TRBV30; 7 nucleotides align to TRBD2. V was clipped by 5 bases and J by 3 bases; unmatched bases: 13. Germline CDR1 reads GTSNPN; CDR2 reads SVGIG (reference sequence). The CDR3 contains 17 residues. DNA for the CDR3: TGTGCCTGGGCTAATAGGCGGGGGTTGCGTGGGGCCAACGTCCTGACTTTC. It specifies CAWANRRGLRGANVLTF.

The V and J genes are TRBV15 and TRBJ2-2; D is unclear. The V gene lost 0 bases and the J gene lost 5 bases, with 10 bases spanning the gap. The CDR3 covers 15 residues. Germline loops: CDR1 LNHNV, CDR2 YYDKDF (reference sequence). As DNA, the CDR3 is TGTGCCACCAGCAGAGATGGGCGTTTTACCGGGGAGCTGTTTTTT. Translated: CATSRDGRFTGELFF.

This chain joins TRBV30 and TRBJ2-1, with 13 bases aligning to TRBD2. Germline assignment: CDR1 GTSNPN and CDR2 SVGIG (reference sequence). This CDR3 comprises 22 residues. J lost 4 bases, V lost 1 base, and 22 bases had no gene match. CDR3 sequence reads: CAWSGGFGLAGVNSYGYNEQFF. The CDR3 DNA follows: TGTGCCTGGAGTGGGGGCTTTGGACTAGCGGGAGTTAACTCTTACGGATACAATGAGCAGTTCTTC.

The gene calls are TRBV7-2 and TRBJ2-7; possible D gene TRBD2, 6 bases. Germline V lookup: CDR1 SGHTA, CDR2 FQGNSA. This CDR3 has 15 amino acids. V lost 7 bases and J 5 bases, leaving 21 bases between the germline ends. The CDR3 loop is CASTRPPSGLNEQYF. Written as DNA, the CDR3 is TGTGCCAGCACACGTCCCCCAAGCGGGCTAAACGAGCAGTACTTC.

A few counts support this clone. The chain joins TRBV15 to TRBJ1-1; D call uncertain. This CDR3 contains 13 residues. V was clipped by 2 bases and J by 1 base, with 5 bases between them. Germline V gene lookup returns CDR1 LNHNV and CDR2 YYDKDF (reference sequence). CDR3 DNA: TGTGCCACCAGCAGACCTACGAACACTGAAGCTTTCTTT. Translating gives CATSRPTNTEAFF.

This chain links TRBV12-5 with TRBJ2-5; 14 nucleotides match TRBD2. The V and J ends lost 0 bases and 2 bases, in that order; junction bases with no gene match: 14. The length of the CDR3 is 21 residues. Germline lookup yields CDR1 LGHNT and CDR2 FRNRAP. CDR3 nucleotides: TGTGCTAGTGGTTTGGTACCTGATGGACAGGGACTAGCGGGGGTTCAAGAGACCCAGTACTTC. This encodes CASGLVPDGQGLAGVQETQYF.

The chain couples TRBV27 to TRBJ2-7, with TRBD1 matching over 7 bases. Trimming took 5 bases from V and 3 from J; bases not matched to a gene: 16. The germline gives CDR1 MNHEY, CDR2 SMNVEV (reference sequence). This CDR3 is 17 amino acids long. In DNA, the CDR3 is TGTGCCAGCAGTCCGAGGCCCTCCGGGACAGTATACTACGAGCAGTACTTC. Protein: CASSPRPSGTVYYEQYF.

The chain uses TRBV5-1 and TRBJ2-2, with 9 nucleotides matching TRBD2. The germline gives CDR1 SGHRS, CDR2 YFSETQ. The CDR3 has 15 amino acids. V was pared by 4 bases and J by 3 bases, with 4 bases of the junction left unmatched. CDR3 protein: CASSVGLADTGELFF. As DNA, the CDR3 is TGCGCCAGCAGCGTGGGACTAGCTGACACCGGGGAGCTGTTTTTT.

This clone was recorded a few times. The chain has TRBV5-1 and TRBJ2-1; D is unclear. Trimming shortened V by 3 bases and J by 1 base, and 5 bases separated the two germline ends. The CDR3 has 13 residues. Germline V CDR1 and CDR2: SGHRS, YFSETQ. This CDR3 is CASSSYSYNEQFF. CDR3 nucleotides: TGCGCCAGCAGCTCGTATTCCTACAATGAGCAGTTCTTC.

This clone was detected only a few times. CDR3 bases: TGTGCCAGCAGCTATGACAGGAACACTGAAGCTTTCTTT. This codes for CASSYDRNTEAFF. The gene calls are TRBV7-9 and TRBJ1-1; perhaps TRBD1 as D (5 bases). Germline CDR1 SEHNR, CDR2 FQNEAQ (reference sequence). Trimming removed 4 bases at V and 1 base at J, with 7 bases between. CDR3 length equals 13 residues.

This clone was observed a few times. The V gene is TRBV2, the J gene TRBJ1-5; D ambiguous. This CDR3 is built from 15 residues. Germline V gene data show CDR1 as SNHLY and CDR2 as FYNNEI. Trimming shortened V by 2 bases and J by 0 bases, and 8 bases separated the two germline ends. DNA of the CDR3: TGTGCCAGCAGTGAAATGACATATAGCAATCAGCCCCAGCATTTT. As protein: CASSEMTYSNQPQHF.

The genes are TRBV4-1 and TRBJ2-7; D is ambiguous. Germline V gene sequence: CDR1 MGHRA, CDR2 YSYEKL. The CDR3 extends over 16 amino acids. Trimming cost V 4 bases and J 6 bases, with 22 bases left between them. CDR3 in amino acids: CASSPLLRSRFLEQYF. The CDR3, as DNA: TGCGCCAGCAGCCCCCTATTGCGGAGTAGGTTCCTCGAGCAGTACTTC.

This clone was seen a handful of times. The sample contains more than one DNA sequence encoding this CDR3. The CDR3 nucleotides read TGTGCCAGCAGTTTAAGGGGTGAGCAGTACTTC. It specifies CASSLRGEQYF. The V gene is TRBV28, the J gene TRBJ2-7, with TRBD1 as a possible D gene (5 bases). The CDR3 totals 11 residues. CDR1 MDHEN and CDR2 SYDVKM come from the germline V gene. The V end was cut by 2 bases, the J end by 7 bases, with 6 bases between.

The chain has TRBV23-1 and TRBJ2-3; 7 positions agree with TRBD1. TRBV23-1 is recorded as an ORF, its role being uncertain. This CDR3 is built from 16 residues. V was clipped by 6 bases and J by 3 bases; unmatched bases: 12. The CDR3 DNA reads TGCGCCAGCAGCCAGGATAAGGCAGGGGGAACAGATACGCAGTATTTT. Residues: CASSQDKAGGTDTQYF.

The sample holds a few counts of this clone. The CDR3 sequence is CASSWGRDRGIGEQFF. CDR3 DNA sequence: TGCGCCAGCAGCTGGGGCCGGGACAGGGGGATAGGTGAGCAGTTCTTC. The rearrangement links TRBV5-1 to TRBJ2-1; 11 nucleotides match TRBD1. V lost 3 bases to trimming and J lost 9 bases; unmatched junction nucleotides: 11. CDR3 length: 16 residues. CDR1 is SGHRS, CDR2 YFSETQ, per germline.

The chain has TRBV18 and TRBJ2-7; 9 nucleotides line up with TRBD1. The CDR3 consists of 14 residues. Trimming took 2 bases from V and 5 from J; bases not matched to a gene: 4. CDR1 is KGHSH and CDR2 is LQKENI in the germline V gene. The CDR3 loop reads CASSPWTGEHEQYF. Written as DNA, the CDR3 is TGTGCCAGCTCACCATGGACAGGGGAACACGAGCAGTACTTC. The full variable domain, rest sourced from reference TRBV18 and TRBJ2-7, is NAGVMQNPRHLVRRRGQEARLRCSPMKGHSHVYWYRQLPEEGLKFMVYLQKENIIDESGMPKERFSAEFPKEGPSILRIQQVVRGDSAAYFCASSPWTGEHEQYFGPGTRLTVT.

This chain links TRBV2 with TRBJ1-2; 7 bases map to TRBD1. V trimming: 5 bases; J trimming: 6 bases; junction bases outside the gene matches: 9. This CDR3 region has 14 residues. The V gene's germline CDR1 is SNHLY and CDR2 FYNNEI. CDR3 sequence reads: CASSSLTGLDGYTF. The CDR3 DNA reads as TGTGCCAGCAGTTCTTTGACAGGGCTCGATGGCTACACCTTC.

This rearrangement joins TRBV5-4 to TRBJ1-3; 10 positions agree with TRBD1. Germline-derived CDR1 and CDR2 are SGHNT and YYREEE (reference sequence). Trimming cost V 3 bases and J 8 bases; bases outside gene matches: 8. The CDR3 has 15 amino acids. In nucleotides, the CDR3 is TGTGCCAGCAGCTCCGGGACAGGGGTTAAAGACACCATATATTTT. Its protein product is CASSSGTGVKDTIYF.

This clone was found a few times. The chain links TRBV2 to TRBJ2-5, with TRBD1 identical over 8 bases. Germline lookup yields CDR1 SNHLY and CDR2 FYNNEI. Trimming took 8 bases from V and 5 from J; bases not matched to a gene: 10. This CDR3 has 14 residues. CDR3 loop: CASGPTGGYETQYF. In DNA form, the CDR3 reads TGTGCCAGCGGCCCCACAGGGGGTTATGAGACCCAGTACTTC.

This chain links TRBV28 with TRBJ2-1; possible D gene TRBD2, 5 bases. V lost 7 bases to trimming and J lost 2 bases, with 12 bases between them. Germline V gene lookup returns CDR1 MDHEN and CDR2 SYDVKM. CDR3 size: 14 residues. The CDR3 DNA follows: TGTGCCAGCACCAAACTAGGACCCTACAATGAGCAGTTCTTC. Its protein product is CASTKLGPYNEQFF.

In its sample, this clone was seen a few times. Other DNA variants within this sample encode the same CDR3. The V and J genes are TRBV7-9 and TRBJ2-1, with 7 bases fitting TRBD1. CDR3 size: 15 residues. Germline lookup yields CDR1 SEHNR and CDR2 FQNEAQ (reference sequence). With 1 base clipped from V and 2 bases from J, the junction kept 2 bases outside the gene matches. The CDR3 DNA sequence: TGTGCCAGCAGCTTAGGGCAGGGGGCCTACAATGAGCAGTTCTTC. This sequence encodes CASSLGQGAYNEQFF.

This chain joins TRBV6-6 and TRBJ2-5; 7 positions match TRBD2. The CDR3 length is 14 residues. Trimming cost V 4 bases and J 5 bases; bases outside gene matches: 7. Germline V gene data show CDR1 as MNHNY and CDR2 as SVGAGI (reference sequence). The CDR3 DNA reads TGTGCCAGCAGTTCAGGCGGGGGATATGAGACCCAGTACTTC. Translating it yields CASSSGGGYETQYF.